The entry that follows covers one T cell receptor beta chain sequence. Its specificity is not known. V lost 6 bases to trimming and J lost 7 bases; unmatched junction nucleotides: 9. Germline CDR1 and CDR2: SGHTA and FQGNSA. The CDR3 length is 14 residues. Only in-frame clones appear in the TCRdb table, and some are missing; sequencing was by immunoSEQ multiplex PCR. The table includes roughly 45,000 clones, roughly four fifths detected once. The entry originates in a study of CD4 T cells in relation to SARS-CoV-2 and coronaviruses. V usage is TRBV7-2 and J usage is TRBJ1-2; TRBD1 matches at 9 bases. This sequence was found in an adult with COVID-19. Sequencing was carried out using naive CD4+ T cells from PBMCs, cultured in vitro. Noted subset: naive CD4+ T cells isolated by negative enrichment. CDR3 region: CASSWDRDGGGYTF. The CDR3 bases are TGTGCCAGCAGTTGGGACAGGGACGGGGGTGGCTACACCTTC.